The rows below give T cell receptor beta chains drawn from one sample of a study of blood T cell repertoires in COVID-19. TCRdb's table, derived via immunoSEQ multiplex PCR, lists solely in-frame clones and lacks some. The top ten hold 15% of the sample, which has 150,000 to 200,000 clones, about 79% seen once. Sequenced sample: PBMCs or T cells enriched from blood (not recorded which). The receptors shown here come from a man aged 50-60 years who had recovered from COVID-19. The CDR3 runs from the conserved cysteine through the conserved F or W. Each record gives: J gene, V gene, D gene, clone size, CDR3 DNA, CDR3 protein. The D gene is left open where the match is weak. Not all rows give a size; the values are once, few, many and, for expanded clones, a class.

J gene: TRBJ1-1; V gene: TRBV20-1; D gene: NA; clone size: once; CDR3 DNA: TGCAGTGCTAAGGAGACTGAAGCTTTCTTT; CDR3 protein: CSAKETEAFF
J gene: TRBJ1-1; V gene: TRBV3-1/TRBV3-2; D gene: TRBD1; clone size: NA; CDR3 DNA: TGTGCCAGCAGCCAAGAATACAGGGGGTCGCCTGAAGCTTTCTTT; CDR3 protein: CASSQEYRGSPEAFF
J gene: TRBJ1-1; V gene: TRBV9; D gene: NA; clone size: NA; CDR3 DNA: TGTGCCAGCAGCGTTTCAGGGAACACTGAAGCTTTCTTT; CDR3 protein: CASSVSGNTEAFF
J gene: TRBJ2-5; V gene: TRBV7-2; D gene: TRBD1; clone size: NA; CDR3 DNA: TGTGCCAGCAGCGTTCCAGGGGGACAAGAGACCCAGTACTTC; CDR3 protein: CASSVPGGQETQYF
J gene: TRBJ1-6; V gene: TRBV6-5; D gene: NA; clone size: once; CDR3 DNA: TGTGCCAGCAGTTACTCGAGGCAGGGAAATTCACCCCTCCACTTT; CDR3 protein: CASSYSRQGNSPLHF
J gene: TRBJ1-1; V gene: TRBV30; D gene: NA; clone size: NA; CDR3 DNA: TGTGCCTGGGGCCCGGGAGGGACTGAAGCTTTCTTT; CDR3 protein: CAWGPGGTEAFF
J gene: TRBJ2-7; V gene: TRBV6-5; D gene: TRBD2; clone size: NA; CDR3 DNA: TGTGCCAGCCGAAAAACGCGGGGGGCTGTTGTCGAGCAGTACTTC; CDR3 protein: CASRKTRGAVVEQYF
J gene: TRBJ1-2; V gene: TRBV7-9; D gene: TRBD1; clone size: NA; CDR3 DNA: TGTGCCAGCAGCTCAGGATCGCAGGGGGCGTTCGCTGGCTACACCTTC; CDR3 protein: CASSSGSQGAFAGYTF
J gene: TRBJ1-5; V gene: TRBV19; D gene: TRBD1; clone size: NA; CDR3 DNA: TGTGCCAGTAGTATGGGACAGTATAGCAATCAGCCCCAGCATTTT; CDR3 protein: CASSMGQYSNQPQHF
J gene: TRBJ2-2; V gene: TRBV7-7; D gene: NA; clone size: NA; CDR3 DNA: TGTGCCAGCAGCCCGTCGCGGACACACGCGAACACCGGGGAGCTGTTTTTT; CDR3 protein: CASSPSRTHANTGELFF